The present entry profiles one T cell receptor beta chain with its context. Its antigen is currently unknown. The V gene's germline CDR1 is SQVTM and CDR2 ANQGSEA. Trimming took 4 bases from V and 6 from J; bases not matched to a gene: 8. The CDR3 contains 13 residues. Everyone who donated was a healthy bone marrow donor. A multiplex PCR was run with 60 Vbeta primers and 13 Jbeta primers. The repertoire was sequenced with immunoSEQ multiplex PCR; TCRdb's copy has only in-frame clones and lacks some. The sample lists some 190,000 clones, about three quarters occurring once. This entry is derived from a study of cytomegalovirus exposure and HLA in healthy donors. Broader study findings: TCR beta sequences reportedly predicted most subjects' HLA-A and HLA-B alleles accurately. The authors assumed roughly uniform sequencing depth across donors for presence/absence analyses. It is likely that the observed cluster of highly shared sequence variants was a sequencing artifact.

Sequencing was carried out using PBMCs. The gene calls are TRBV29-1 and TRBJ1-2; 7 nucleotides line up with TRBD1. The sequence was collected from a middle-aged woman in good health and CMV-seronegative. CDR3: CSVATLQGHGYTF. The CDR3 nucleotides are TGCAGCGTTGCGACCCTACAGGGGCATGGCTACACCTTC.